This passage covers 26 T cell receptor beta chains from one sample sequenced in a study of Graves' ophthalmopathy and Graves' hyperthyroidism. The authors amplified TCR beta CDR3 regions from RNA transcripts. First-round RT-PCR used HTBI primers; second-round multiplex PCR followed. TCRdb passed the multiplex PCR reads through MiXCR, listing each CDR3 protein once. The sample lists around 1.1 million distinct CDR3 sequences; 36% were seen once. The sample taken for sequencing was peripheral blood or thyroid tissue (not recorded which). The receptors were gathered from an adult man with Graves' hyperthyroidism.

This rearrangement joins TRBV12-3 or TRBV12-4 to TRBJ1-5; TRBD1 matches 8 bases. The CDR3 length is 14 residues. The V gene end was trimmed by 5 bases and the J gene end by 5 bases; junction bases not matched to a gene: 5. DNA of the CDR3: TGTGCCAGCAGTGCATCGACAGGGGATCAGCCCCAGCATTTT. Its translation is CASSASTGDQPQHF.

This clonotype was observed many times. The J gene is TRBJ2-6, the V gene TRBV29-1; the match to TRBD2 covers 7 bases. Trimming removed 0 bases from V and 2 bases from J; junction bases left unmatched: 7. The CDR3 runs to 17 residues. CDR1 and CDR2 from the germline V gene are SQVTM and ANQGSEA. CDR3 amino acids: CSVEDSGEGTGANVLTF. CDR3 nucleotide sequence: TGCAGCGTTGAAGATTCCGGGGAGGGAACTGGGGCCAACGTCCTGACTTTC. Full variable domain (missing parts from reference TRBV29-1 and TRBJ2-6): SAVISQKPSRDICQRGTSLTIQCQVDSQVTMMFWYRQQPGQSLTLIATANQGSEATYESGFVIDKFPISRPNLTFSTLTVSNMSPEDSSIYLCSVEDSGEGTGANVLTFGAGSRLTVL.

A remark on this clonotype: A much larger clone lies a single base off, so this may be a read error. Written as DNA, the CDR3 is TGTGCCAGCATGCCTCGGACAGGGGGCGAGCAGTGCTTC. Its protein is CASMPRTGGEQCF. The chain employs TRBV2 and TRBJ2-7; 11 bases match TRBD1. Germline loops: CDR1 SNHLY, CDR2 FYNNEI. This CDR3 is 13 amino acids long.

This clonotype was seen ten or more times. This CDR3 is CATSMDSYEQYF. The CDR3 nucleotides read TGTGCCACCAGCATGGACAGCTACGAGCAGTACTTC. The chain couples TRBV15 to TRBJ2-7; TRBD1 is a possible D gene (6 bases). Trimming removed 4 bases at V and 3 bases at J, with 7 bases between. This CDR3 has 12 residues. Per the germline V gene, CDR1 is LNHNV and CDR2 is YYDKDF (reference sequence).

This clonotype has ten or more counts. The V gene is TRBV7-7, the J gene TRBJ2-7, with D tentatively TRBD1 (5 bases). The germline gives CDR1 SSHAT, CDR2 FNYEAQ (reference sequence). V gave up 0 bases and J gave up 5 bases, with 17 bases separating them. This CDR3 contains 16 residues. CDR3 sequence reads: CASSLALTELPHEQYF. In DNA form, the CDR3 reads TGTGCCAGCAGCTTAGCGCTGACAGAGCTACCCCACGAGCAGTACTTC.

This clonotype was recorded at least ten times. This sequence joins TRBV29-1 and TRBJ2-2; tentatively, D is TRBD2 (5 bases). The CDR3 sequence is 14 residues long. CDR1 and CDR2 (germline): SQVTM, ANQGSEA. V lost 5 bases to trimming and J lost 1 base, with 11 bases between them. The CDR3 bases are TGCAGCGTTTCGGGGTACATGAACACCGGGGAGCTGTTTTTT. Translation gives CSVSGYMNTGELFF.

The V call is TRBV11-2, the J call TRBJ1-6; D remains ambiguous. The CDR3 sequence is 15 residues long. Germline-derived CDR1 and CDR2 are SGHAT and FQNNGV. V lost 1 base and J lost 10, with 14 bases in between. The CDR3 sequence: CASSLVGRKKSPLHF. The CDR3 DNA reads TGTGCCAGCAGCTTAGTGGGCAGAAAAAAATCACCCCTCCACTTT.

The rearrangement links TRBV7-2 to TRBJ1-1; possibly TRBD1 for D (6 bases). V lost 5 bases and J 6 bases, leaving 22 bases between the germline ends. The CDR3 is 16 residues long. Germline CDR1 reads SGHTA; CDR2 reads FQGNSA. CDR3 amino acids: CASSKTTGAAIPEAFF. In DNA, the CDR3 is TGTGCCAGCAGCAAAACCACGGGGGCGGCTATCCCTGAAGCTTTCTTT.

This clonotype has a handful of counts. This chain joins TRBV27 and TRBJ1-6, with D unclear. The germline V gene has CDR1 MNHEY and CDR2 SMNVEV (reference sequence). V lost 4 bases to trimming and J lost 5 bases, with 6 bases between them. This CDR3 has 13 residues. In nucleotides, the CDR3 is TGTGCCAGCAGTTGGATAGATAATTCACCCCTCCACTTT. Protein product: CASSWIDNSPLHF.

V and J are TRBV15 and TRBJ1-2; D remains ambiguous. The CDR3 contains 16 residues. CDR1 is LNHNV, CDR2 YYDKDF, per germline (reference sequence). V shed 0 bases and J shed 2 bases, with 13 bases lying between them. CDR3 bases: TGTGCCACCAGCAGAGATCTGGGGTTTGGGAACTATGGCTACACCTTC. As protein: CATSRDLGFGNYGYTF.

A single count supports this clonotype. The chain couples TRBV6-2 or TRBV6-3 to TRBJ2-2, with D possibly called TRBD1 or TRBD2 (5 bases each). Germline CDR1 MNHEY, CDR2 SVGEGT. V was clipped by 6 bases and J by 5 bases, with 19 bases between them. The CDR3 is 16 amino acids. CDR3 loop: CASRPPVQGATGELFF. DNA of the CDR3: TGTGCCAGCAGACCCCCTGTGCAGGGAGCGACCGGGGAGCTGTTTTTT.

This clonotype appeared many times. V and J are TRBV19 and TRBJ1-2; 12 bases match TRBD1. V dropped 7 bases and J dropped 7; count of bases not matched to a gene: 19. This CDR3 comprises 18 residues. Per the germline V gene, CDR1 is LNHDA and CDR2 is SQIVND (reference sequence). CDR3 sequence reads: CASIGVPASGQGALGYTF. The CDR3 nucleotides read TGTGCCAGTATCGGGGTTCCCGCGTCGGGACAGGGGGCGCTTGGCTACACCTTC.

This clonotype was detected many times. V and J are TRBV2 and TRBJ2-5; a weak D match, TRBD1 (6 bases). This CDR3 has 14 amino acids. Trimming pared 7 bases from V and 3 bases from J, leaving 15 bases between. Germline V gene sequence: CDR1 SNHLY, CDR2 FYNNEI. CDR3 amino acids: CASTLQGTEETQYF. In DNA form, the CDR3 reads TGTGCCAGCACCCTGCAGGGGACGGAAGAGACCCAGTACTTC.

This clonotype was seen many times. The chain combines TRBV7-8 with TRBJ2-7; D remains unclear. Deletions cut 3 bases from V and 7 bases from J, with 10 bases between. Germline CDR1 is SGHVS and CDR2 is FQNEAQ. CDR3 length: 12 residues. The chain's CDR3 is CASSFTVQEQYF. CDR3 in DNA: TGTGCCAGCAGCTTTACGGTCCAGGAGCAGTACTTC.

The sample holds a few counts of this clonotype. This rearrangement joins TRBV12-3 or TRBV12-4 to TRBJ2-3, with TRBD1 matching over 10 bases. The junction had 0 bases not matched to a gene; V was cut back by 3 bases and J by 3 bases. The CDR3 covers 14 residues. The CDR3 sequence is CASSLDRGTDTQYF. CDR3 bases: TGTGCCAGCAGTTTGGACAGGGGGACAGATACGCAGTATTTT.

A few counts support this clonotype. The rearrangement links TRBV30 to TRBJ2-5; no reliable D call. Trimming left V 2 bases short and J 0 bases short, with 4 bases between. The CDR3 consists of 12 residues. The germline CDR1 and CDR2 sequences are GTSNPN and SVGIG (reference sequence). The DNA of the CDR3 is TGTGCCTGGAGTATGGACCAAGAGACCCAGTACTTC. Translated: CAWSMDQETQYF.

This clonotype came up a few times. J is TRBJ2-7 and V is TRBV4-3, with 12 nucleotides matching TRBD1. Germline lookup yields CDR1 LGHNA and CDR2 YSLEER. Trimming took 0 bases from V and 5 from J; bases not matched to a gene: 11. The CDR3 totals 18 residues. For the CDR3, the DNA is TGCGCCAGCAGCCAAGATTCTGGACCCGGGACAGGGGGCAACGAGCAGTACTTC. Translated: CASSQDSGPGTGGNEQYF.

The table lists this clonotype with many counts. The chain combines TRBV29-1 with TRBJ1-2; the match to TRBD1 covers 9 bases. The CDR3 extends over 13 amino acids. Germline V lookup: CDR1 SQVTM, CDR2 ANQGSEA. After removal of 7 bases from V and 8 bases from J, the junction contained 11 bases not matched to a gene. CDR3: CSALYRGHEGYTF. Here the CDR3 DNA reads TGCAGCGCGCTTTACAGGGGGCACGAAGGCTACACCTTC.

This chain joins TRBV20-1 and TRBJ2-7, with D maybe TRBD2 (5 bases). The germline CDR1 and CDR2 sequences are DFQATT and SNEGSKA (reference sequence). V lost 6 bases, J lost 6 bases, and 18 bases lay in between. The CDR3 totals 13 residues. Written as DNA, the CDR3 is TGCAGTGCAAGACGGACTCCGGGCGGCGAGCAGTACTTC. Protein product: CSARRTPGGEQYF.

V is TRBV20-1 and J is TRBJ2-7; 7 positions match TRBD1. The trim removed 5 bases at V and 4 bases at J, leaving 17 bases unmatched. The CDR3 sequence is 16 residues long. CDR1 DFQATT and CDR2 SNEGSKA come from the germline V gene (reference sequence). CDR3 nucleotides: TGCAGTGCTGCAGCAGGGGGAAGGGGAATCTCTTACGAGCAGTACTTC. As protein: CSAAAGGRGISYEQYF.

This clonotype was counted a few times. The junction departs from the called germline gene at one end, perhaps through a read error. This chain uses TRBV10-3 with TRBJ1-5; 7 bases are a match to TRBD1. The CDR3 contains 18 residues. Germline CDR1 is ENHRY and CDR2 is SYGVKD. CDR3 residues: CASSSRPGTVLSNQPQHF. The CDR3 DNA reads as TGTGCCAGCAGTTCCCGACCCGGGACAGTCCTTAGCAATCAGCCCCAGCATTTT.

This clonotype was picked up many times. The chain is built from TRBV2 and TRBJ1-5; D is possibly TRBD1 (6 bases). The CDR3 length is 16 residues. The germline V and J ends were trimmed by 1 base and 9 bases, with 19 bases remaining between them. The germline V gene has CDR1 SNHLY and CDR2 FYNNEI. The CDR3 region has the DNA TGTGCCAGCAGTGAAGGCGGGACATCGACGGCGCGGCCCCAGCATTTT. Its translation: CASSEGGTSTARPQHF.

This clonotype was seen many times. This chain uses TRBV11-2 with TRBJ1-3; possible D gene TRBD1, 6 bases. CDR1 and CDR2 from the germline V gene are SGHAT and FQNNGV. This CDR3 spans 14 amino acids. V was clipped by 6 bases and J by 0 bases, with 9 bases between them. This chain's CDR3 is CASRPQGSGNTIYF. For the CDR3, the DNA is TGTGCCAGCAGACCACAGGGCTCTGGAAACACCATATATTTT.

The chain combines TRBV25-1 with TRBJ2-7; D is uncertain. There are 14 residues in the CDR3. Trimming stripped 8 bases from V and 5 bases from J, with 19 bases between. Germline V gives CDR1 MGHDK, CDR2 SYGVNS. CDR3 nucleotide sequence: TGTGCCAGCTCACCACCGAATCGTCCTGACGAGCAGTACTTC. Its translation is CASSPPNRPDEQYF.

The chain's CDR3 is CSVVVRELFF. The CDR3 DNA reads TGCAGCGTTGTAGTCAGGGAGCTGTTTTTT. The V gene is TRBV29-1, the J gene TRBJ2-2; D is undetermined. This CDR3 is built from 10 residues. Trimming removed 4 bases from V and 9 bases from J, with 6 bases in between. CDR1 and CDR2 (germline): SQVTM, ANQGSEA.

There are many counts of this clonotype. The J gene is TRBJ2-2, the V gene TRBV5-8, with 9 bases lining up with TRBD1. Germline-derived CDR1 and CDR2 are SGHTS and YDEGEE. This CDR3 has 16 residues. Unmatched junction bases numbered 5, after V lost 0 bases and J lost 5 bases. CDR3 sequence (DNA): TGTGCCAGCAGCTTGGTCGGGACAGGGCCAACCGGGGAGCTGTTTTTT. Translating it yields CASSLVGTGPTGELFF.